The clone carrying this T cell receptor beta chain came up once. Its target is unknown. These data are taken from a study of shared clonotypes between healthy human individuals. Regarding the study as a whole: When naive CD4 clonotypes were compared across several donors, around 5% were shared. The genetic and exposure-history diversity represented was limited by few donors.

The deep-level immunoSEQ assay was used. Clones were read by immunoSEQ multiplex PCR, and TCRdb kept only the in-frame ones, dropping some. The sample yields over 2 million clones, approximately 94% seen once. There are 16 residues in the CDR3. Only CD45RO-negative cells positively selected for CCR7 counted as naive CD8 cells, so terminally differentiated effector memory CD45RA+ cells were excluded. Sample: naive CD8+ T cells sorted from blood. The source is a man aged 18 to 29 in good health. The gene calls are TRBV1 and TRBJ2-1; the table's D call TRBD1 went unverified against the DNA. TRBV1 is recorded as a pseudogene. CDR3 bases: TGCACCAGCAGCCAAGTCGGACAGCCCTCCTACAATGAGCAGTTCTTC. This sequence encodes CTSSQVGQPSYNEQFF.